This is a list of T cell receptor beta chains from one sample in a study of graft-versus-host responses after intestinal transplantation. Sequencing was performed with immunoSEQ multiplex PCR; in TCRdb, only in-frame clones are kept and a portion is missing. The table includes some 100,000 clones, less than 90% detected once. These receptors have no known antigen. The material was unstimulated CD4+ T cells sorted from spleen or lymph node cells, obtained before transplant. The origin of the receptors is a human donor who was the organ donor for an intestinal transplant. CDR3s include the opening cysteine and the closing phenylalanine or tryptophan. The D gene is left open where the match is weak. Expanded clones are given a class, and other clones once, few, many or no size at all.

>TRBJ2-3|TRBV2|-|-
TGTGCCAGCATCCACGCCTGGAAAGGTTTGTCTAGCACAGATACGCAGTATTTT
CASIHAWKGLSSTDTQYF
>TRBJ1-6|TRBV28|-|once
TGTGCCAGCATTAGAGGGACGGGTAATTCACCCCTCCACTTT
CASIRGTGNSPLHF
>TRBJ2-5|TRBV5-1|-|-
TGCGCCAGCAGCTTGACAGGGAGTGGTCAAGAGACCCAGTACTTC
CASSLTGSGQETQYF
>TRBJ2-6|TRBV19|TRBD1|few
TGTGCCAGTAGCAGGGACAGGGAGAAACCGAGCTCTGGGGCCAACGTCCTGACTTTC
CASSRDREKPSSGANVLTF
>TRBJ2-7|TRBV5-1|TRBD2|-
TGCGCCAGCAGCTTGGCGATCACGGGGGGTCGTCCTACGGAGCAGTACTTC
CASSLAITGGRPTEQYF
>TRBJ2-7|TRBV4-1|TRBD1|-
TGCGCCAGCAGCCAAGTACTCCAAGGGGACAGGAGCTCCTACGAGCAGTACTTC
CASSQVLQGDRSSYEQYF
>TRBJ1-1|TRBV18|-|once
TGTGCCAGCTCACCACCCGGAGCAGGGAATATTGGGGCTTTCTTT
CASSPPGAGNIGAFF
>TRBJ1-5|TRBV19|-|-
TGTGCCAGTAGTATAACTGGAGGGCTGGATCCGCCCCAGCATTTT
CASSITGGLDPPQHF
>TRBJ1-1|TRBV5-1|-|-
TGCGCCAGCAGCTCGGACGGGAACACTGAAGCTTTCTTT
CASSSDGNTEAFF
>TRBJ2-4|TRBV10-3|TRBD1|-
TGTGCCATCAGTGAGTATGGACAGGGATTGTCGGACATTCAGTACTTC
CAISEYGQGLSDIQYF
>TRBJ2-7|TRBV28|-|-
TGTGCCAGCAGTTTAGACCCCGGGGAGTACAAGCAGTACTTC
CASSLDPGEYKQYF
>TRBJ2-3|TRBV6-5|TRBD2|-
TGTGCCAGCAGTCGGACTAGCGGGTACACAGATACGCAGTATTTT
CASSRTSGYTDTQYF
>TRBJ2-3|TRBV2|TRBD1|-
TGTGCCAGCAGTGCGAATTCGAGGGACAGCTACACAGATACGCAGTATTTT
CASSANSRDSYTDTQYF
>TRBJ1-2|TRBV27|-|-
TGTGCCAGCAGCCCTTATCAGGGGCTTCGTCGGGGCTACACCTTC
CASSPYQGLRRGYTF
>TRBJ2-2|TRBV4-2|TRBD2|-
TGTGCCAGCAGCCAAGATCACGGGGGGGCCGGGGAGCTGTTTTTT
CASSQDHGGAGELFF
>TRBJ1-6|TRBV19|TRBD1|-
TGTGCCAGTAGTCCGGGACAGGGTTCACCCCTCCACTTT
CASSPGQGSPLHF
>TRBJ1-6|TRBV19|TRBD1|-
TGTGCCAGTAGTATCACGGACAGGGGAAATTCACCCCTCCACTTT
CASSITDRGNSPLHF
>TRBJ2-1|TRBV2|-|-
TGTGCCAGCAGGGCCTTGGCGGAGCAGTTCTTC
CASRALAEQFF
>TRBJ2-7|TRBV18|TRBD1|-
TGTGCCAGCTCACCACCGAGGACAGGGATATACGAGCAGTACTTC
CASSPPRTGIYEQYF
>TRBJ2-6|TRBV28|TRBD1|-
TGTGCCAGCAGTTTAAGGGGGCTCCCTGGGGCCAACGTCCTGACTTTC
CASSLRGLPGANVLTF
>TRBJ2-3|TRBV27|TRBD2|-
TGTGCCAGCAGTTTTTGGCAGGACCCGCGCGGGACTAAGTATTTT
CASSFWQDPRGTKYF
>TRBJ1-4|TRBV7-8|TRBD1|-
TGTGCCAGCAGCTCAGGGGGTGAAAAACTGTTTTTT
CASSSGGEKLFF
>TRBJ2-6|TRBV13|-|-
TGTGCCAGCCGTACAAAGCTCCTCTCTGGGGCCAACGTCCTGACTTTC
CASRTKLLSGANVLTF
>TRBJ1-6|TRBV2|-|-
TGTGCCAGCAGGAGACAGTCGGCAAATTCACCCCTCCACTTT
CASRRQSANSPLHF
>TRBJ2-7|TRBV6-5|-|-
TGTGCCAGCAGTTCCCCACCGGGCCACGAGCAGTACTTC
CASSSPPGHEQYF
>TRBJ2-7|TRBV7-9|-|-
TGTGCCAGCAGCTCATCCGGACCCTCCTACGAGCAGTACTTC
CASSSSGPSYEQYF
>TRBJ1-6|TRBV6-6|-|-
TGTGCCAGCAGTGCTCCGGGCTCCTATAATTCACCCCTCCACTTT
CASSAPGSYNSPLHF
>TRBJ2-1|TRBV5-4|TRBD2|-
TGTGCCAGCAGCTTGGGTATCCAGCGGGGGTACAATGAGCAGTTCTTC
CASSLGIQRGYNEQFF
>TRBJ1-2|TRBV18|TRBD1|-
TGTGCCAGCTCACCGACAGGGGGACAGGATGGCTACACCTTC
CASSPTGGQDGYTF
>TRBJ2-7|TRBV5-1|TRBD1|-
TGCGCCAGCAGCCAAACGGACAGGGGAAACGAGCAGTACTTC
CASSQTDRGNEQYF
>TRBJ1-1|TRBV10-3|TRBD1|-
TGTGCCATCAGTGATCGGCAGGGGGGGTTCATAATGAACACTGAAGCTTTCTTT
CAISDRQGGFIMNTEAFF
>TRBJ1-1|TRBV18|TRBD1|few
TGTGCCAGCTCTCGAGGGACAGGGCAGAACACTGAAGCTTTCTTT
CASSRGTGQNTEAFF
>TRBJ1-1|TRBV18|-|-
TGTGCCAGCTCGCAACAGGGAGACACTGAAGCTTTCTTT
CASSQQGDTEAFF
>TRBJ2-3|TRBV18|TRBD1|-
TGTGCCAGCTCACTCGGACAGGGATGGACAGATACGCAGTATTTT
CASSLGQGWTDTQYF
>TRBJ1-1|TRBV30|-|-
TGTGCCTGGACTCGGTGGCCGTCCGGCGAACAGACTGAAGCTTTCTTT
CAWTRWPSGEQTEAFF
>TRBJ1-4|TRBV10-3|TRBD1|once
TGTGCCACGGGACAGGGAAATGAAAAACTGTTTTTT
CATGQGNEKLFF
>TRBJ1-1|TRBV28|TRBD1|-
TGTGCCAGCAGCCCGGACAGGCCGAACACTGAAGCTTTCTTT
CASSPDRPNTEAFF
>TRBJ1-4|TRBV5-1|-|-
TGCGCCAGCAGCGGCGCCGGGACGGCCGAAAAACTGTTTTTT
CASSGAGTAEKLFF
>TRBJ2-3|TRBV7-2|-|-
TGTGCCAGCAGCGTCGGAGGGAACACAGATACGCAGTATTTT
CASSVGGNTDTQYF
>TRBJ2-5|TRBV5-1|TRBD2|once
TGCGCCAGCAGCCCAGCGGGGGGGCGACAAGAGACCCAGTACTTC
CASSPAGGRQETQYF
>TRBJ1-1|TRBV27|-|-
TGTGCCAGCAGTTTAATGGACAGTCCGAACACTGAAGCTTTCTTT
CASSLMDSPNTEAFF
>TRBJ2-7|TRBV27|-|-
TGTGCCAGCAGCCCCGACCGGGGTTACTCCTACGAGCAGTACTTC
CASSPDRGYSYEQYF
>TRBJ2-5|TRBV25-1|-|once
TGTGCCAGCAGCCCTATTGGGGGTACCCGAGGGACCCAGTACTTC
CASSPIGGTRGTQYF
>TRBJ2-6|TRBV4-2|-|-
TGTGCCAGCAGCGTGACAGGCGCCAGGGGTGCCTCTGGGGCCAACGTCCTGACTTTC
CASSVTGARGASGANVLTF
>TRBJ1-6|TRBV7-8|-|once
TGTGCCAGCAGCCACGACGGATATAATTCACCCCTCCACTTT
CASSHDGYNSPLHF
>TRBJ2-3|TRBV5-1|TRBD2|-
TGCGCCAGCAGCTTGGCCCTAGCGGGGGGCGGGACAGATACGCAGTATTTT
CASSLALAGGGTDTQYF
>TRBJ1-3|TRBV9|-|-
TGTGCCAGCAGCGTAGGGCAGACCTCTGGAAACACCATATATTTT
CASSVGQTSGNTIYF
>TRBJ1-5|TRBV30|-|-
TGTGCCTACCGACAGAACAATCAGCCCCAGCATTTT
CAYRQNNQPQHF
>TRBJ2-7|TRBV30|-|-
TGTGCCTGGAGTCAGCCCCAGAGAGGCTACGAGCAGTACTTC
CAWSQPQRGYEQYF
>TRBJ2-7|TRBV20-1|-|-
TGCAGTGCTGGACGTGAGGCCGAGCAGTACTTC
CSAGREAEQYF
>TRBJ2-3|TRBV7-7|TRBD2|-
TGTGCCAGCAGCCAAGGACTAGCGGGGGCCCTGGATACGCAGTATTTT
CASSQGLAGALDTQYF
>TRBJ1-3|TRBV6-1|-|-
TGTGCCAGCAGTGAAAATTGGGCTGGGGGACTCTCTGGAAACACCATATATTTT
CASSENWAGGLSGNTIYF
>TRBJ2-1|TRBV15|TRBD1|-
TGTGCCACCAGCAGGAGAACCGGGACAGGAGCTTACAATGAGCAGTTCTTC
CATSRRTGTGAYNEQFF
>TRBJ2-1|TRBV7-8|-|-
TGTGCCAGCACGCTAAGGGTGGGGCGTGAGCAGTTCTTC
CASTLRVGREQFF
>TRBJ1-3|TRBV7-8|TRBD1|-
TGTGCCAGCAGCTCCCCCGGGACAGGCTATTCTGGAAACACCATATATTTT
CASSSPGTGYSGNTIYF
>TRBJ2-7|TRBV6-1|-|-
TGTGCCAGCAGTGTGGTTAGCCCTCCGGGGCCCTACGAGCAGTACTTC
CASSVVSPPGPYEQYF
>TRBJ1-1|TRBV7-9|-|-
TGTGCCAGCAGCTTAGACAGGGTCGCCGAAGCTTTCTTT
CASSLDRVAEAFF
>TRBJ1-2|TRBV6-1|-|few
TGTGCCAGCAGTCCGTTTAGAGGGGACACATATGGCTACACCTTC
CASSPFRGDTYGYTF